The 3 T cell receptor beta chains listed next were all sequenced from one sample in a study of CXCR3-negative and CXCR3-positive naive CD8 T cells. Libraries were UMI-labeled 5' RACE TRB cDNA. For each CDR3 protein, TCRdb gives one entry from its re-call of the 5' RACE reads, without DNA. This sample's clone table lists 70,000 to 100,000 distinct CDR3 sequences. Sequences were obtained from naive CXCR3- CD8+ T cells from blood. The subset here: CD45RO-CCR7+CD27+CD95- naive CD8+ T cells lacking CXCR3 (TNR3-). All receptors derive from a human donor in good health. Some clones in this sample may be carry-over from other donors' samples.

The chain uses TRBV20-1 and TRBJ2-7; TCRdb's D gene call, TRBD1, goes unchecked for lack of DNA. CDR1 DFQATT and CDR2 SNEGSKA come from the germline V gene (reference sequence). This CDR3 is 15 amino acids long. The CDR3 reads CSARDTSGGAYEQYF.

V usage is TRBV20-1 and J usage is TRBJ2-1; TCRdb outputs TRBD1, but without DNA this stays unchecked. Germline loops: CDR1 DFQATT, CDR2 SNEGSKA (reference sequence). The length of the CDR3 is 14 residues. The CDR3 loop reads CSARDRDRVVEQFF.

The chain carries TRBV5-6 and TRBJ2-1; TCRdb outputs TRBD2, but without DNA this stays unchecked. This CDR3 is built from 15 residues. The V gene's germline CDR1 is SGHDT and CDR2 YYEEEE. Here the CDR3 reads CASSLMGARNNEQFF. The full variable domain, with the rest looked up from reference TRBV5-6 and TRBJ2-1, is DAGVTQSPTHLIKTRGQQVTLRCSPKSGHDTVSWYQQALGQGPQFIFQYYEEEERQRGNFPDRFSGHQFPNYSSELNVNALLLGDSALYLCASSLMGARNNEQFFGPGTRLTVL.